The rows below give T cell receptor beta chains drawn from one sample of a study of TIL therapy for anti-PD-1-resistant metastatic lung cancer. Clones were sequenced by immunoSEQ multiplex PCR, and TCRdb holds only the in-frame ones, with some missing. The data show tens of thousands of clones, with around 79% seen just once and about 1.8% held by the top ten. This specimen was blood, taken at baseline. These receptors were collected from a person between 25 and 80 years old with non-small cell lung cancer. CDR3s include the opening cysteine and the closing phenylalanine or tryptophan. D genes are given only for firm matches. Expanded clones are given a class, and other clones once, few, many or no size at all.

j_gene	v_gene	d_gene	abundance	CDR3aa	CDR3nt
TRBJ1-2	TRBV29-1	TRBD1	.	CSVGSTGLGYGYTF	TGCAGCGTTGGGTCGACAGGGTTGGGCTATGGCTACACCTTC
TRBJ2-5	TRBV19	.	.	CASSIEFGGLWETQYF	TGTGCCAGTAGTATAGAATTCGGGGGATTGTGGGAGACCCAGTACTTC
TRBJ2-7	TRBV6-6	.	few	CASSSGIPYEQYF	TGTGCCAGCAGTAGTGGGATTCCCTACGAGCAGTACTTC
TRBJ1-3	TRBV25-1	.	.	CASSAHDINTIYF	TGTGCCAGCAGTGCACATGATATAAACACCATATATTTT
TRBJ2-3	TRBV28	.	once	CASSYSTDTQYF	TGTGCCAGCAGTTACTCCACAGATACGCAGTATTTT
TRBJ2-7	TRBV7-2	.	few	CASSLGLESYEQYF	TGTGCCAGCAGCTTAGGCCTAGAATCGTACGAGCAGTACTTC
TRBJ2-1	TRBV6-5	TRBD1	once	CASSSPGQGVYEQFF	TGTGCCAGCAGTTCTCCGGGACAGGGGGTCTATGAGCAGTTCTTC
TRBJ1-5	TRBV28	TRBD1	few	CASSTTGQPQHF	TGTGCCAGCAGCACGACAGGGCAGCCCCAGCATTTT
TRBJ2-1	TRBV29-1	TRBD1	.	CSVETPDRGQNNEQFF	TGCAGCGTTGAAACCCCAGACAGGGGGCAAAACAATGAGCAGTTCTTC
TRBJ2-7	TRBV29-1	TRBD2	.	CSAGGSLYEQYF	TGCAGCGCCGGGGGGTCCCTCTACGAGCAGTACTTC
TRBJ2-5	TRBV4-3	.	.	CASSPLVGGETQYF	TGCGCCAGCAGCCCCTTGGTGGGCGGGGAGACCCAGTACTTC
TRBJ2-1	TRBV4-3	TRBD1	few	CASSQDPPGQGVMKQFF	TGCGCCAGCAGCCAAGATCCCCCGGGACAGGGGGTAATGAAGCAGTTCTTC
TRBJ2-5	TRBV23-1	.	.	CARRRDRRETQYF	TGCGCCAGGCGGCGGGACCGACGCGAGACCCAGTACTTC
TRBJ2-2	TRBV7-2	.	.	CASSPHTGELFF	TGTGCCAGCAGCCCTCACACCGGGGAGCTGTTTTTT
TRBJ2-7	TRBV19	.	.	CASSQSGYEQYF	TGTGCCAGTAGTCAAAGCGGCTACGAGCAGTACTTC
TRBJ2-2	TRBV9	TRBD1	.	CASSVTLGQGARGELFF	TGTGCCAGCAGCGTCACCTTGGGACAGGGGGCGCGGGGGGAGCTGTTTTTT
TRBJ2-2	TRBV11-3	.	.	CASSTRTGELFF	TGTGCCAGCAGCACCCGCACCGGGGAGCTGTTTTTT
TRBJ2-7	TRBV4-3	.	.	CASSPFRGYEQYF	TGCGCCAGCAGCCCCTTCCGGGGCTACGAGCAGTACTTC
TRBJ2-7	TRBV7-2	.	.	CASSLGQVGQYF	TGTGCCAGCAGCCTCGGACAAGTCGGGCAGTACTTC
TRBJ2-2	TRBV7-8	.	.	CASGQRQERTGELFF	TGTGCCAGCGGTCAACGACAGGAGAGGACCGGGGAGCTGTTTTTT
TRBJ2-7	TRBV19	.	.	CASSTDQGYEQYF	TGTGCCAGTAGTACCGATCAGGGGTACGAGCAGTACTTC
TRBJ1-2	TRBV7-2	TRBD1	few	CASSSSIQGTNGYTF	TGTGCCAGCAGCTCGAGTATACAGGGGACGAATGGCTACACCTTC
TRBJ2-7	TRBV5-1	TRBD2	.	CASSPELAGGPHEQYF	TGCGCCAGCAGCCCCGAGCTAGCGGGAGGGCCCCACGAGCAGTACTTC
TRBJ1-2	TRBV30	.	few	CAWSVEANYGYTF	TGTGCCTGGAGTGTGGAGGCTAACTATGGCTACACCTTC
TRBJ1-5	TRBV27	.	.	CASSPGGNQPQHF	TGTGCCAGCAGTCCGGGCGGCAATCAGCCCCAGCATTTT
TRBJ2-5	TRBV9	TRBD2	.	CASSETSVETQYF	TGTGCCAGCAGCGAGACTAGCGTCGAGACCCAGTACTTC
TRBJ1-1	TRBV5-4	.	few	CASSTRQNTEAFF	TGTGCCAGCAGCACACGACAGAACACTGAAGCTTTCTTT
TRBJ1-2	TRBV19	TRBD1	.	CASSIGTAYNYGYTF	TGTGCCAGTAGTATTGGGACAGCTTACAACTATGGCTACACCTTC
TRBJ2-2	TRBV5-1	TRBD1	.	CASSLLQGGLTGELFF	TGCGCCAGCAGCTTATTACAGGGGGGATTAACCGGGGAGCTGTTTTTT
TRBJ1-5	TRBV13	.	.	CASSLQQGNQPQHF	TGTGCCAGCAGCTTACAACAGGGCAATCAGCCCCAGCATTTT
TRBJ1-5	TRBV4-1	.	medium-sized	CASSQSPYSNQPQHF	TGCGCCAGCAGCCAATCACCTTATAGCAATCAGCCCCAGCATTTT
TRBJ1-2	TRBV5-6	TRBD1	.	CASGSLQGLYGYTF	TGTGCCAGCGGGAGCCTACAGGGGCTCTATGGCTACACCTTC
TRBJ1-1	TRBV7-2	.	.	CASSWGGGKVNTEAFF	TGTGCCAGCAGTTGGGGCGGGGGGAAGGTGAACACTGAAGCTTTCTTT
TRBJ1-6	TRBV2	.	few	CASSDELVGSPLHF	TGTGCCAGCAGTGATGAACTTGTGGGCTCACCCCTCCACTTT
TRBJ1-6	TRBV6-5	.	few	CATTGGGKSPLHF	TGTGCCACGACAGGAGGGGGGAAATCACCCCTCCACTTT
TRBJ2-5	TRBV15	.	once	CATSRDRSETQYF	TGTGCCACCAGCAGAGATAGGAGCGAGACCCAATACTTC
TRBJ1-2	TRBV5-1	.	.	CASVPGLFGNYGYTF	TGCGCCAGCGTCCCAGGGTTGTTTGGCAACTATGGCTACACCTTC
TRBJ1-6	TRBV2	.	.	CASSDNSPLHF	TGTGCCAGCAGTGATAATTCACCCCTCCACTTT